The 20 T cell receptor beta chains listed next were all sequenced from one sample in a study of shared T cell receptors in the human thymus. The table came from immunoSEQ multiplex PCR; TCRdb's copy has only in-frame clones and leaves some out. The data hold hundreds of thousands of clones, with 80% to 90% observed a single time. This sample also belongs to another study, concerning human thymus T cells.

Sequencing was carried out using thymocytes. Receptors originate from a boy younger than two with a congenital heart defect.

V usage is TRBV9 and J usage is TRBJ2-5; 8 bases are shared with TRBD1. The germline V gene has CDR1 SGDLS and CDR2 YYNGEE. There are 16 residues in the CDR3. The V gene end was trimmed by 2 bases and the J gene end by 0 bases; junction bases not matched to a gene: 6. Here the CDR3 reads CASSVNRGSYQETQYF. The CDR3 DNA reads as TGTGCCAGCAGCGTGAACAGGGGGTCGTACCAAGAGACCCAGTACTTC.

As regards this clone: One end of the junction fails to match germline, which may point to a read error. The rearrangement uses TRBV7-7 and TRBJ2-7; 8 bases are shared with TRBD2. Germline CDR1 and CDR2: SSHAT and FNYEAQ (reference sequence). The CDR3 runs 13 residues. The CDR3 DNA sequence: TGTGCTAGCAGCTTTTCGGTAGCGGGAGAGCAGTACTTC. Its protein product is CASSFSVAGEQYF.

In regard to this clone: Other nucleotide sequences from this sample produce the same CDR3. This chain links TRBV6-5 with TRBJ1-1; D may be TRBD1 (6 bases). CDR1 is MNHEY, CDR2 SVGAGI, per germline. The germline V and J ends were trimmed by 6 bases and 5 bases, with 7 bases remaining between them. CDR3 size: 11 residues. In DNA form, the CDR3 reads TGTGCCAGCAGGGGGGCAACTGAAGCTTTCTTT. It codes for CASRGATEAFF.

This clone came up a few times. This rearrangement joins TRBV19 to TRBJ2-7; the match to TRBD1 covers 8 bases. Germline V gives CDR1 LNHDA, CDR2 SQIVND (reference sequence). This CDR3 is built from 14 residues. Trimming cost V 3 bases and J 3 bases; bases outside gene matches: 4. The CDR3 spells CASSMGTGFYEQYF. As DNA, the CDR3 is TGTGCCAGTAGTATGGGGACAGGATTCTACGAGCAGTACTTC. The whole variable domain, filled in from reference TRBV19 and TRBJ2-7, reads DGGITQSPKYLFRKEGQNVTLSCEQNLNHDAMYWYRQDPGQGLRLIYYSQIVNDFQKGDIAEGYSVSREKKESFPLTVTSAQKNPTAFYLCASSMGTGFYEQYFGPGTRLTVT.

The chain links TRBV5-8 to TRBJ2-5, with TRBD2 as a possible D gene (5 bases). Germline V gives CDR1 SGHTS, CDR2 YDEGEE. V was pared by 0 bases and J by 5 bases, with 8 bases between. The CDR3 runs 13 residues. The CDR3 spells CASSLAGGETQYF. CDR3 DNA: TGTGCCAGCAGCTTGGCCGGCGGGGAGACCCAGTACTTC.

The V and J genes are TRBV28 and TRBJ2-5, with D unresolved. The CDR3 length is 15 residues. Germline V CDR1 and CDR2: MDHEN, SYDVKM. Trimming left V 4 bases short and J 0 bases short, with 12 bases between. The CDR3 DNA follows: TGTGCCAGCAGTTCCGAGAATGACTACCAAGAGACCCAGTACTTC. This gives the protein CASSSENDYQETQYF. Complete variable domain (other parts from reference TRBV28 and TRBJ2-5): DVKVTQSSRYLVKRTGEKVFLECVQDMDHENMFWYRQDPGLGLRLIYFSYDVKMKEKGDIPEGYSVSREKKERFSLILESASTNQTSMYLCASSSENDYQETQYFGPGTRLLVL.

The chain is built from TRBV10-3 and TRBJ2-7; D possibly corresponds to TRBD1 (7 bases). V was clipped by 2 bases and J by 6 bases, with 14 bases between them. Germline V gene sequence: CDR1 ENHRY, CDR2 SYGVKD. This CDR3 region has 14 residues. The CDR3 DNA reads TGTGCCATCAGTGAGAACTCAGGGGGAGGCGAGCAGTACTTC. It codes for CAISENSGGGEQYF.

The chain joins TRBV13 to TRBJ2-3; 9 positions agree with TRBD2. This CDR3 comprises 17 residues. Germline CDR1 is PRHDT and CDR2 is FYEKMQ (reference sequence). J gave up 5 bases and V 0 bases, and 9 bases lay outside the gene matches. CDR3 sequence: CASSLGPWRGGGDTQYF. The DNA for the CDR3 is TGTGCCAGCAGCTTAGGCCCTTGGCGGGGGGGCGGAGATACGCAGTATTTT.

The V call is TRBV5-6, the J call TRBJ2-7, with TRBD2 identical over 9 bases. CDR1 and CDR2 from the germline V gene are SGHDT and YYEEEE. The CDR3 runs to 16 residues. With 4 bases clipped from V and 3 bases from J, the junction kept 11 bases outside the gene matches. The DNA for the CDR3 is TGTGCCAGCAGCCCGGGACTAGCTGCTCAAATCTACGAGCAGTACTTC. This codes for CASSPGLAAQIYEQYF.

The rearrangement joins TRBV14 to TRBJ2-2; 11 bases align to TRBD2. With 4 bases clipped from V and 7 bases from J, the junction kept 5 bases outside the gene matches. Germline values: CDR1 SGHDN, CDR2 FVKESK. The CDR3 spans 15 residues. This CDR3 is CASSLPGLAVGELFF. CDR3 DNA: TGTGCCAGCAGCCTGCCGGGACTAGCGGTCGGGGAGCTGTTTTTT.

Comments on this clone: One end of the junction does not line up with germline, which may come from a read error. The gene calls are TRBV6-5 and TRBJ2-3; D is perhaps TRBD1 (6 bases). This CDR3 has 14 amino acids. Germline lookup yields CDR1 MNHEY and CDR2 SVGAGI. The CDR3 coding sequence is TGTGCCAGCAGTCAATACCGACGGACAGTTACGCAGTATTTT. Protein sequence: CASSQYRRTVTQYF.

This clone came up once. The chain is built from TRBV5-1 and TRBJ2-1, with D tentatively TRBD2 (5 bases). Trimming pared 3 bases from V and 2 bases from J, leaving 12 bases between. Germline values: CDR1 SGHRS, CDR2 YFSETQ. The CDR3 extends over 15 amino acids. CDR3: CASSYRDAAYNEQFF. The DNA for the CDR3 is TGCGCCAGCAGCTACCGGGATGCCGCCTACAATGAGCAGTTCTTC.

CDR3 DNA sequence: TGTGCCAGCAGCGGAGGACTAGCGGGGCCCTCAACCGAGCAGTACTTC. Translating it yields CASSGGLAGPSTEQYF. The chain couples TRBV9 to TRBJ2-7; 12 nucleotides line up with TRBD2. V lost 3 bases and J lost 6; bases outside the gene matches: 10. The CDR3 has 16 residues. The germline V gene has CDR1 SGDLS and CDR2 YYNGEE.

This chain connects TRBV15 to TRBJ2-3, with D possibly matching TRBD1 (6 bases). Germline loops: CDR1 LNHNV, CDR2 YYDKDF (reference sequence). Trimming shortened V by 0 bases and J by 8 bases, and 15 bases separated the two germline ends. The CDR3 length is 15 residues. CDR3 in DNA: TGTGCCACCAGCAGAGAGGAGACCCCACAGGGTACGCAGTATTTT. It is translated as CATSREETPQGTQYF.

The chain combines TRBV7-9 with TRBJ2-7; 7 bases match TRBD1. Germline loops: CDR1 SEHNR, CDR2 FQNEAQ (reference sequence). The V and J ends lost 5 bases and 2 bases, in that order; junction bases with no gene match: 12. The CDR3 contains 16 residues. CDR3: CASSPDRVGVTYEQYF. The CDR3 nucleotides read TGTGCCAGCAGCCCAGACAGGGTTGGTGTCACCTACGAGCAGTACTTC.

This chain connects TRBV25-1 to TRBJ2-2, with D tentatively TRBD1 (5 bases). Trimming left V 6 bases short and J 1 base short, with 9 bases between. The CDR3 sequence is 14 residues long. Germline CDR1 is MGHDK and CDR2 is SYGVNS. The CDR3 nucleotides are TGTGCCAGCAGGGACATTAGGAACACCGGGGAGCTGTTTTTT. It yields the protein CASRDIRNTGELFF.

The rearrangement links TRBV9 to TRBJ2-7; 8 bases match TRBD1. The J segment lost 5 bases and the V segment lost 4 bases, leaving 8 bases of the junction unmatched. The CDR3 is 14 amino acids. Germline V gene lookup returns CDR1 SGDLS and CDR2 YYNGEE. The CDR3 nucleotides are TGTGCCAGCAGCCCCGGACAGGGTTGGGACGAGCAGTACTTC. Translation: CASSPGQGWDEQYF.

This chain connects TRBV29-1 to TRBJ2-7, with 7 bases matching TRBD1. From germline, CDR1 is SQVTM and CDR2 ANQGSEA. This CDR3 is 13 amino acids long. V dropped 4 bases and J dropped 4; count of bases not matched to a gene: 7. The CDR3 region has the DNA TGCAGCGTTGGTCGGGACAGTCCATACGAGCAGTACTTC. It encodes CSVGRDSPYEQYF.

This sequence joins TRBV9 and TRBJ2-3; D is perhaps TRBD2 (6 bases). Germline assignment: CDR1 SGDLS and CDR2 YYNGEE. Trimming took 3 bases from V and 1 from J, leaving 15 bases between them. CDR3 length equals 16 residues. This CDR3 is CASSGSREEGTDTQYF. The CDR3 nucleotides read TGTGCCAGCAGCGGATCCAGGGAGGAGGGCACAGATACGCAGTATTTT.

This chain links TRBV5-8 with TRBJ1-2; TRBD1 is a possible D gene (6 bases). Between the trimmed V and J ends, which lost 7 bases and 8 bases, there was a span of 15 bases. CDR3 length equals 12 residues. CDR1 is SGHTS, CDR2 YDEGEE, per germline. The DNA of the CDR3 is TGTGCCAGCTGTAGACAGGTCCGGGGCTACACCTTC. Translation gives CASCRQVRGYTF.